Below are 28 T cell receptor beta chains sequenced from a single sample in a study of blood T cell repertoires in COVID-19. This table comes from immunoSEQ multiplex PCR, and its TCRdb copy is limited to in-frame clones, with some not included. The table includes about 200,000 clones, about 89% detected once. Specimen: PBMCs or T cells enriched from blood (not recorded which). These receptors were obtained from a young woman who had recovered from COVID-19.

The chain recombines TRBV29-1 with TRBJ2-7; D is unclear. With 0 bases removed from V and 2 bases from J, the gap between germline ends came to 5 bases. This CDR3 spans 12 amino acids. Germline CDR1 is SQVTM and CDR2 is ANQGSEA. Written as DNA, the CDR3 is TGCAGCGTTGAAGACGAGACCTACGAGCAGTACTTC. Translated, it gives CSVEDETYEQYF.

This rearrangement joins TRBV10-1 to TRBJ2-1, with 10 positions matching TRBD2. The junction had 10 bases not matched to a gene; V was cut back by 6 bases and J by 8 bases. Germline values: CDR1 WNHNN, CDR2 SYGVQD (reference sequence). The CDR3 totals 15 residues. DNA for the CDR3: TGCGCCAGCAGCGATAGCGGGGGGCCCCTGGATGAGCAGTTCTTC. Translated, it gives CASSDSGGPLDEQFF.

The chain combines TRBV14 with TRBJ2-6; 7 bases are shared with TRBD2. CDR3 length: 19 residues. J gave up 0 bases and V 6 bases, and 14 bases lay outside the gene matches. The V gene's germline CDR1 is SGHDN and CDR2 FVKESK. For the CDR3, the DNA is TGTGCCAGCAGTCGAGTTCTCAGGGAGGGCCACTCTGGGGCCAACGTCCTGACTTTC. It encodes CASSRVLREGHSGANVLTF.

For the CDR3, the DNA is TGTGCCACCAGTGACACATACGGCTACACCTTC. This codes for CATSDTYGYTF. The chain joins TRBV24-1 to TRBJ1-2; D gene unclear. This CDR3 contains 11 residues. Trimming shortened V by 4 bases and J by 8 bases, and 7 bases separated the two germline ends. The germline CDR1 and CDR2 sequences are KGHDR and SFDVKD.

Comment on this clone: A read error is possible here, since a much larger clone lies one base away. The rearrangement uses TRBV12-3 or TRBV12-4 and TRBJ1-2, with 7 bases identical to TRBD1. The CDR3 spans 12 residues. V shed 5 bases, J shed 3 bases, and the junction held 0 bases outside the gene matches. CDR3 nucleotides: TGTGCCAGCAGTGGGACAGACTATGGCTACACCTTC. Protein: CASSGTDYGYTF.

The chain joins TRBV11-2 to TRBJ2-1; D gene unclear. The CDR3 is 16 amino acids. Germline values: CDR1 SGHAT, CDR2 FQNNGV. Trimming removed 5 bases at V and 1 base at J, with 15 bases between. CDR3 sequence: CASSPQWPFSYNEQFF. CDR3 DNA sequence: TGTGCCAGCAGCCCCCAATGGCCCTTTTCCTACAATGAGCAGTTCTTC.

This clone was seen only a few times. The gene calls are TRBV6-1 and TRBJ1-1, with D perhaps matching TRBD1 (6 bases). V was pared by 3 bases and J by 8 bases, with 13 bases between. The CDR3 is 13 residues long. Looked up from germline, CDR1 is MNHNS and CDR2 is SASEGT. In DNA, the CDR3 is TGTGCCAGCAGTGATCCCCCCGACAGGGAAGCTTTCTTT. As protein: CASSDPPDREAFF.

The sample holds one count of this clone. This chain uses TRBV4-1 with TRBJ2-7; weak D call: TRBD1 (6 bases). The CDR3 loop spans 15 amino acids. The germline V gene encodes CDR1 MGHRA and CDR2 YSYEKL. V was clipped by 3 bases and J by 5 bases, with 17 bases between them. In DNA form, the CDR3 reads TGCGCCAGCAGCCACAGGGGTAAGAAGGACCACGAGCAGTACTTC. It is translated as CASSHRGKKDHEQYF.

This chain links TRBV19 with TRBJ1-1; D not certain. V gave up 0 bases and J gave up 3 bases, with 11 bases separating them. This CDR3 is built from 15 residues. The V gene's germline CDR1 is LNHDA and CDR2 SQIVND (reference sequence). Here the CDR3 reads CASSIEGTYYTEAFF. CDR3 in DNA: TGTGCCAGTAGTATAGAGGGCACCTACTACACTGAAGCTTTCTTT.

Note on this clone: Other DNA sequences in this specimen translate into the identical CDR3. This chain joins TRBV29-1 and TRBJ1-1; 8 positions match TRBD1. V trimming: 4 bases; J trimming: 1 base; junction bases outside the gene matches: 2. This CDR3 spans 13 amino acids. CDR1 is SQVTM, CDR2 ANQGSEA, per germline. CDR3 amino acids: CSVAQGANTEAFF. For the CDR3, the DNA is TGCAGCGTTGCCCAGGGGGCGAACACTGAAGCTTTCTTT.

The chain uses TRBV14 and TRBJ2-2; 7 positions agree with TRBD1. Germline V gene data show CDR1 as SGHDN and CDR2 as FVKESK. V was clipped by 4 bases and J by 4 bases; unmatched bases: 9. The CDR3 runs to 16 residues. In nucleotides, the CDR3 is TGTGCCAGCAGCCGACCGGGACAGTGGGTCACCGGGGAGCTGTTTTTT. Translated: CASSRPGQWVTGELFF.

V usage is TRBV24-1 and J usage is TRBJ2-2, with D possibly matching TRBD2 (7 bases). Trimming left V 3 bases short and J 6 bases short, with 10 bases between. CDR1 is KGHDR, CDR2 SFDVKD, per germline. The CDR3 contains 14 residues. CDR3 sequence: CATSDRGGSGELFF. In DNA form, the CDR3 reads TGTGCCACCAGTGATAGGGGGGGCTCCGGGGAGCTGTTTTTT.

This clone has a single count. This chain joins TRBV28 and TRBJ1-2; TRBD1 agrees at 8 bases. Germline-derived CDR1 and CDR2 are MDHEN and SYDVKM. The CDR3 covers 13 residues. V shed 4 bases and J 4 bases; nucleotides not matched to a gene: 2. CDR3 amino acids: CASSSGQGYGYTF. As DNA, the CDR3 is TGTGCCAGCAGTTCCGGACAGGGCTATGGCTACACCTTC.

V is TRBV6-5 and J is TRBJ1-3; the D gene is possibly TRBD1 (5 bases). The CDR3 is 15 residues long. Trimming took 0 bases from V and 4 from J, leaving 10 bases between them. In germline, CDR1 is MNHEY, CDR2 SVGAGI. Here the CDR3 reads CASSYSSWGGNTIYF. The DNA of the CDR3 is TGTGCCAGCAGTTACTCGTCGTGGGGCGGAAACACCATATATTTT.

The V and J genes are TRBV6-5 and TRBJ2-3; 8 positions match TRBD2. V gave up 0 bases and J gave up 7 bases; unmatched junction bases: 9. Germline loops: CDR1 MNHEY, CDR2 SVGAGI. CDR3 length: 16 residues. CDR3 nucleotides: TGTGCCAGCAGTTACTCGGTGGCGGGGGGCGCAAATACGCAGTATTTT. This sequence encodes CASSYSVAGGANTQYF.

The chain is built from TRBV18 and TRBJ2-7; maybe TRBD1 (6 bases). V was shortened by 4 bases and J by 7 bases, with 14 bases between the two germline ends. CDR1 is KGHSH and CDR2 is LQKENI in the germline V gene. The CDR3 consists of 13 residues. CDR3 protein: CASSQTGPGEQYF. The CDR3 region has the DNA TGTGCCAGCTCACAGACAGGCCCCGGGGAGCAGTACTTC.

The gene calls are TRBV11-2 and TRBJ1-4; TRBD1 agrees at 11 bases. The CDR3 length is 18 residues. CDR1 SGHAT and CDR2 FQNNGV come from the germline V gene. Trimming cost V 2 bases and J 7 bases; bases outside gene matches: 12. The CDR3 nucleotides read TGTGCCAGCAGCTTACGGACAGGGGGCAGAGTCTGGGGTGAAAAACTGTTTTTT. Its translation is CASSLRTGGRVWGEKLFF.

V usage is TRBV27 and J usage is TRBJ1-2; D might be TRBD1 (6 bases). Germline V lookup: CDR1 MNHEY, CDR2 SMNVEV (reference sequence). Trimming took off 1 base at V and 4 bases at J, with 16 bases between the two ends. The CDR3 contains 16 residues. The CDR3 sequence: CASSLYSGAPGYGYTF. CDR3 DNA sequence: TGTGCCAGCAGTTTATATTCAGGGGCCCCCGGCTATGGCTACACCTTC.

The chain joins TRBV5-1 to TRBJ1-2; D might be TRBD1 (5 bases). This CDR3 region has 12 residues. The ends were cut back, 4 bases at V and 6 bases at J, with 10 bases in the middle. Germline V lookup: CDR1 SGHRS, CDR2 YFSETQ. In DNA, the CDR3 is TGCGCCAGCAGCCCGATAGGGGATGGCTACACCTTC. Its translation: CASSPIGDGYTF.

The chain carries TRBV7-2 and TRBJ2-2; the D is unclear. V lost 9 bases to trimming and J lost 4 bases, with 18 bases between them. The germline gives CDR1 SGHTA, CDR2 FQGNSA. This CDR3 has 15 amino acids. CDR3 coding DNA: TGTGCCAGACCAACTGTAAGCCACTCCACCGGGGAGCTGTTTTTT. Protein sequence: CARPTVSHSTGELFF.

This clone has only one observation. The rearrangement links TRBV29-1 to TRBJ2-7, with a possible D match to TRBD1 (6 bases). Germline CDR1 reads SQVTM; CDR2 reads ANQGSEA. V was cut by 4 bases and J by 6 bases, with 13 bases left in between. The CDR3 is 12 residues long. Written as DNA, the CDR3 is TGCAGCGTTGTTGGGGGCCTAGGCGAGCAGTACTTC. Amino acid sequence: CSVVGGLGEQYF.

The gene calls are TRBV7-3 and TRBJ1-5; D gene unclear. V dropped 7 bases and J dropped 7 bases, with 14 bases sitting between them. Germline loops: CDR1 SGHTA, CDR2 FQGTGA. CDR3 length equals 13 residues. CDR3 bases: TGTGCCAGCATCCAAGTAGAGCGACAGCCCCAGCATTTT. This sequence encodes CASIQVERQPQHF.

This chain uses TRBV19 with TRBJ1-2; D might be TRBD1 (6 bases). Germline assignment: CDR1 LNHDA and CDR2 SQIVND (reference sequence). Trimming cost V 7 bases and J 7 bases, with 16 bases left between them. The CDR3 runs to 13 residues. CDR3 coding DNA: TGTGCCAGTACCGTGGGGCGGGGGCCTGGCTACACCTTC. Amino acids: CASTVGRGPGYTF. Full variable domain (remainder filled in from reference TRBV19 and TRBJ1-2): DGGITQSPKYLFRKEGQNVTLSCEQNLNHDAMYWYRQDPGQGLRLIYYSQIVNDFQKGDIAEGYSVSREKKESFPLTVTSAQKNPTAFYLCASTVGRGPGYTFGSGTRLTVV.

The chain links TRBV30 to TRBJ1-1, with a possible D match to TRBD1 (5 bases). CDR1 is GTSNPN and CDR2 is SVGIG in the germline V gene (reference sequence). V dropped 2 bases and J dropped 3 bases, with 13 bases sitting between them. The CDR3 totals 14 residues. This CDR3 is CAWSLGVGDTEAFF. DNA of the CDR3: TGTGCCTGGAGTTTAGGGGTTGGGGACACTGAAGCTTTCTTT. The variable domain in full, with the rest retrieved from reference TRBV30 and TRBJ1-1, is SQTIHQWPATLVQPVGSPLSLECTVEGTSNPNLYWYRQAAGRGLQLLFYSVGIGQISSEVPQNLSASRPQDRQFILSSKKLLLSDSGFYLCAWSLGVGDTEAFFGQGTRLTVV.

A single count supports this clone. V is TRBV5-1 and J is TRBJ1-2; no reliable D call. V was trimmed by 0 bases and J by 8 bases, leaving 8 bases between them. The CDR3 loop spans 12 amino acids. Germline values: CDR1 SGHRS, CDR2 YFSETQ. CDR3 bases: TGCGCCAGCAGCTTGGCGGGATGGGGCTACACCTTC. Translation gives CASSLAGWGYTF.

The V gene is TRBV28, the J gene TRBJ1-5; TRBD1 might be the D (6 bases). Germline assignment: CDR1 MDHEN and CDR2 SYDVKM. The CDR3 consists of 15 residues. V was clipped by 7 bases and J by 7 bases, with 20 bases between them. The CDR3 DNA reads as TGTGCCAGCACAAGGGCAGGGGCGCAGGGGCAGCCCCAGCATTTT. Protein product: CASTRAGAQGQPQHF.

The CDR3 DNA reads TGCGCCAGCAGCTTAAGATCCGCGGGCACTGAAGCTTTCTTT. Its protein is CASSLRSAGTEAFF. The chain links TRBV5-1 to TRBJ1-1; D is unresolved. The CDR3 runs 14 residues. Between the trimmed V and J ends, which lost 2 bases and 4 bases, there was a span of 12 bases. The germline CDR1 and CDR2 sequences are SGHRS and YFSETQ.

The chain links TRBV24-1 to TRBJ2-1; possibly TRBD1 for D (5 bases). The length of the CDR3 is 16 residues. Per germline, CDR1 KGHDR and CDR2 SFDVKD. Trimming removed 3 bases at V and 0 bases at J, with 11 bases between. The CDR3 region is CATSDEDGHSYNEQFF. In DNA, the CDR3 is TGTGCCACCAGTGATGAGGACGGACACTCCTACAATGAGCAGTTCTTC.